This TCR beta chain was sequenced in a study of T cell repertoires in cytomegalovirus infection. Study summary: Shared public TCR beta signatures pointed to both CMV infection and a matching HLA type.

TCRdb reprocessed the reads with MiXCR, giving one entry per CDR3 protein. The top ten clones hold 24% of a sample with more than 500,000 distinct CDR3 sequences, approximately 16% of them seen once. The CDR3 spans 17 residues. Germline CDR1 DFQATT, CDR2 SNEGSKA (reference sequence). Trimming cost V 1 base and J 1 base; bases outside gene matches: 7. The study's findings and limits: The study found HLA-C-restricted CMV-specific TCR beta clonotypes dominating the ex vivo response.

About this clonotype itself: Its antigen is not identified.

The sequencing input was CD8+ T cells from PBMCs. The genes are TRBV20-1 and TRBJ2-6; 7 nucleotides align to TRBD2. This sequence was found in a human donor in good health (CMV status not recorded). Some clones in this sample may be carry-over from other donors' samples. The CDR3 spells CSARGLAEASGANVLTF. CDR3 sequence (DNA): TGCAGTGCTAGAGGGCTAGCGGAGGCATCTGGGGCCAACGTCCTGACTTTC.